What follows is one T cell receptor beta chain and its context. Its target is not known. A much bigger clone sits one base away, suggesting this may be a read error. The CDR3 is 16 amino acids. V lost 0 bases, J lost 1 base, and 13 bases lay in between. CDR1 and CDR2 (germline): SGHRS, YFSETQ. This entry comes from a study of T cells after yellow fever vaccination. Regarding the study as a whole: Faster peaking, at day 5 versus 15, marked a secondary response that was weaker. It was a small share of clonotypes that appeared in both CD4 and CD8 compartments. Among primary-vaccination clones, most reappeared after the booster, at roughly 95% for CD4 and 85% to 90% for CD8.

Making TCR cDNA involved 5'RACE template switching, which added UMIs and a universal primer site. MiXCR, applied by TCRdb to the 5' RACE reads, yields one record per CDR3 protein. The table records 600,000 to 750,000 distinct CDR3 sequences, about 12% of them present only once. The input for sequencing was PBMCs, taken on the day of the yellow fever booster vaccination. The receptor was derived from a man aged 25-45 years who received the YFV17D yellow fever vaccine. V usage is TRBV5-1 and J usage is TRBJ2-5; D is perhaps TRBD1 (6 bases). CDR3 in amino acids: CASSLDIGDTQETQYF. CDR3 coding DNA: TGCGCCAGCAGCTTGGACATAGGGGACACCCAAGAGACCCAGTACTTC.